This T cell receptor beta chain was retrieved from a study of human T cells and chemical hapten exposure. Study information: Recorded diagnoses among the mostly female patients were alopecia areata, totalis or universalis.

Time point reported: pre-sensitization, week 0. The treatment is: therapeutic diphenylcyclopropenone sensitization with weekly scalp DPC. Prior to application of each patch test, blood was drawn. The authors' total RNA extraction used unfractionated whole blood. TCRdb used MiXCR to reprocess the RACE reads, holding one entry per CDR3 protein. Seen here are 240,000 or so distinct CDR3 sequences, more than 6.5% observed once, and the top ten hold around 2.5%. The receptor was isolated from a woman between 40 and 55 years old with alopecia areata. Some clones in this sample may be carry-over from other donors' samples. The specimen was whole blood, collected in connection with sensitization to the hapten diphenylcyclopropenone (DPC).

The CDR3 bases are TGTGCCAGCAGCCGGACTAGCGGGAGTTCCAAAAACATTCAGTACTTC. Translation gives CASSRTSGSSKNIQYF. The chain combines TRBV4-2 with TRBJ2-4; 13 nucleotides align to TRBD2. This CDR3 comprises 16 residues. Germline V gene sequence: CDR1 LGHNA, CDR2 YNFKEQ. V lost 4 bases to trimming and J lost 2 bases; unmatched junction nucleotides: 2.